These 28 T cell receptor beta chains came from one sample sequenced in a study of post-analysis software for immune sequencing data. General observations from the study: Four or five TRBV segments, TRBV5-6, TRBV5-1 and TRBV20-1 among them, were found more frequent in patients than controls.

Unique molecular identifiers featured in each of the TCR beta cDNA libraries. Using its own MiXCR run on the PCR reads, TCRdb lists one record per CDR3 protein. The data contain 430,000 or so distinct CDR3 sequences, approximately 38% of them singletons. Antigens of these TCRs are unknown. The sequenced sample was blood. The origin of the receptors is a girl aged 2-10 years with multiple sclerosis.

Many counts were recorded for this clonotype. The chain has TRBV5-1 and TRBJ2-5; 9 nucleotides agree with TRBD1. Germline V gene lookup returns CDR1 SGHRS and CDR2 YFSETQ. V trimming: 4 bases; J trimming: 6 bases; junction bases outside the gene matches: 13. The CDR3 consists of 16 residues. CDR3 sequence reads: CASSLTPTGGGKTQYF. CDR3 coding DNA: TGCGCCAGCAGCCTTACCCCGACAGGGGGAGGGAAGACCCAGTACTTC.

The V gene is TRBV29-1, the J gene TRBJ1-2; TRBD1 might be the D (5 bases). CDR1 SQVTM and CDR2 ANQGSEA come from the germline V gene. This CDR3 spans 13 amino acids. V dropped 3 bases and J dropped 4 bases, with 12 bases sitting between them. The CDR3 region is CSVDPGGTYGYTF. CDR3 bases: TGCAGCGTTGACCCTGGCGGGACCTATGGCTACACCTTC.

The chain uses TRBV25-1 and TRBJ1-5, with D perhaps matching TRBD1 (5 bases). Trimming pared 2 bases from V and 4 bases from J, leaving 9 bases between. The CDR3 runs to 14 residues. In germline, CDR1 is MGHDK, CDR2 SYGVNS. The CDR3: CASSEDGGNQPQHF. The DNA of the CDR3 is TGTGCCAGCAGTGAAGATGGGGGGAATCAGCCCCAGCATTTT.

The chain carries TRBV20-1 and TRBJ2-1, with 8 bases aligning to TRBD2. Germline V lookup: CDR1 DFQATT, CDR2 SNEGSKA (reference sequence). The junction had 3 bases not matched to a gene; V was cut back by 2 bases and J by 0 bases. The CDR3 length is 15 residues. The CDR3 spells CSARQREGSYNEQFF. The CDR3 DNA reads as TGCAGTGCTAGACAACGGGAGGGCTCCTACAATGAGCAGTTCTTC.

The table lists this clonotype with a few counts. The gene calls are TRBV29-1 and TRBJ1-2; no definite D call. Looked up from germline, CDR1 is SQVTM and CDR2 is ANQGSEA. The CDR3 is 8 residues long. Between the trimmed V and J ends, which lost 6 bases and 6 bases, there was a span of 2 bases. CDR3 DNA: TGCAGCGTGAATGGCTACACCTTC. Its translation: CSVNGYTF.

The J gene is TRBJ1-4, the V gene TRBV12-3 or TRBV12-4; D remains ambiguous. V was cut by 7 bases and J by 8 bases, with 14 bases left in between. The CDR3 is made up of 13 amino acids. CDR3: CASTGRGVEKLFF. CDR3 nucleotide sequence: TGTGCCAGCACCGGGAGAGGAGTCGAAAAACTGTTTTTT.

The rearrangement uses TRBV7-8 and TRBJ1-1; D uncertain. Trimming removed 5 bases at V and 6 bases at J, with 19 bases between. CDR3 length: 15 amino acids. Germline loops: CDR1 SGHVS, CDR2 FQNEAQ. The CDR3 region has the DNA TGTGCCAGCAGCCCGAGGACCCGGGATGGTTCTGAAGCTTTCTTT. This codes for CASSPRTRDGSEAFF.

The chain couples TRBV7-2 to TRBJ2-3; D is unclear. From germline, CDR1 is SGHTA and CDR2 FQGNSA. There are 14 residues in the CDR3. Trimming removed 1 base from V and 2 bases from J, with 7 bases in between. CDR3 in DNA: TGTGCCAGCAGCTTAGTGCAGTACACAGATACGCAGTATTTT. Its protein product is CASSLVQYTDTQYF.

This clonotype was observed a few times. The CDR3 loop is CSVTGWDIQYF. The CDR3 nucleotides read TGCAGCGTAACAGGGTGGGACATTCAGTACTTC. The V call is TRBV29-1, the J call TRBJ2-4; weak D call: TRBD1 (6 bases). With 6 bases removed from V and 8 bases from J, the gap between germline ends came to 11 bases. Germline V gives CDR1 SQVTM, CDR2 ANQGSEA. This CDR3 contains 11 residues.

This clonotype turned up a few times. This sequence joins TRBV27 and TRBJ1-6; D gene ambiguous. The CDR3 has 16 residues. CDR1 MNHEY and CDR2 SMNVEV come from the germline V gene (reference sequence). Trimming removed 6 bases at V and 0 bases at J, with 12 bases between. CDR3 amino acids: CASSRGLSSYNSPLHF. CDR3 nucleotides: TGTGCCAGCAGCCGAGGGTTAAGCTCCTATAATTCACCCCTCCACTTT.

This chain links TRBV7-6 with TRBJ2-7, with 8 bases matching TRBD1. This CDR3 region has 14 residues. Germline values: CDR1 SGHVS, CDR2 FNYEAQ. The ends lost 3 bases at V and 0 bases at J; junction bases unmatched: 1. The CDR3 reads CASSFDRGSYEQYF. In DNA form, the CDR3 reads TGTGCCAGCAGCTTTGACAGGGGCTCCTACGAGCAGTACTTC. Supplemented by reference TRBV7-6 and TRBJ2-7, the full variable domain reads GAGVSQSPRYKVTKRGQDVALRCDPISGHVSLYWYRQALGQGPEFLTYFNYEAQQDKSGLPNDRFSAERPEGSISTLTIQRTEQRDSAMYRCASSFDRGSYEQYFGPGTRLTVT.

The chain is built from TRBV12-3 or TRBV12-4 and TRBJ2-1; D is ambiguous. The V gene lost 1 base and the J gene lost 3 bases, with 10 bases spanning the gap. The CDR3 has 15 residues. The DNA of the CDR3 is TGTGCCAGCAGTTTAGTGAAAAGTTACTACAATGAGCAGTTCTTC. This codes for CASSLVKSYYNEQFF.

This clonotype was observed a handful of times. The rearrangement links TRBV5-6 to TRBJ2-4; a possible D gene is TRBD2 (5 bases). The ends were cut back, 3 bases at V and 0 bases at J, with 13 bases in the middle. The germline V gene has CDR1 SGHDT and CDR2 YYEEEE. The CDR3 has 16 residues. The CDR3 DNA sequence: TGTGCCAGCAGCTACTTTAGCGTCCTAGCCAAAAACATTCAGTACTTC. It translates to CASSYFSVLAKNIQYF.

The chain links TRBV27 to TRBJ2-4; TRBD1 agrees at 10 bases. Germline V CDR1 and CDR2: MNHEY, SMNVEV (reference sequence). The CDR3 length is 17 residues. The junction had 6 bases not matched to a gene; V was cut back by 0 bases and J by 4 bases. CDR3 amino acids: CASSLSTGGLRKNIQYF. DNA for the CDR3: TGTGCCAGCAGTTTATCGACAGGGGGCTTGAGAAAAAACATTCAGTACTTC.

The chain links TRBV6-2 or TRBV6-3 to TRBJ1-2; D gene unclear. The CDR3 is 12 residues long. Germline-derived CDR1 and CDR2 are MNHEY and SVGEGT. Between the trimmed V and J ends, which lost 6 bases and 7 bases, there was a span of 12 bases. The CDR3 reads CASSRRVAGYTF. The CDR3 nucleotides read TGTGCCAGCAGCCGGCGGGTGGCTGGCTACACCTTC.

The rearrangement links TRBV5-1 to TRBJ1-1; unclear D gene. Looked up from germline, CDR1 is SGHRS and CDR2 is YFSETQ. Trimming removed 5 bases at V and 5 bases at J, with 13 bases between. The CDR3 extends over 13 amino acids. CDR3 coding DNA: TGCGCCAGCAGGATGTGGATCCGGACTGAAGCTTTCTTT. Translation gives CASRMWIRTEAFF.

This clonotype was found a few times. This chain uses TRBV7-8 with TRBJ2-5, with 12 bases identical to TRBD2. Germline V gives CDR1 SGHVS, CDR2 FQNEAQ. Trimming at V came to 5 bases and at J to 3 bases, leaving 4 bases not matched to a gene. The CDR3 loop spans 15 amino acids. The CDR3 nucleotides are TGTGCCAGCAGCCCCGGACTAGCGGGGAAAGAGACCCAGTACTTC. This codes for CASSPGLAGKETQYF.

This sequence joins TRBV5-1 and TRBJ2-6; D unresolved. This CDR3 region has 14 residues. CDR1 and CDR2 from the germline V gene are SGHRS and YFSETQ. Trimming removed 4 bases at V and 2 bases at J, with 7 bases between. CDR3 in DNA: TGCGCCAGCAGCCAGGACCCTGGGGCCAACGTCCTGACTTTC. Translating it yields CASSQDPGANVLTF. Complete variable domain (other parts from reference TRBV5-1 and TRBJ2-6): KAGVTQTPRYLIKTRGQQVTLSCSPISGHRSVSWYQQTPGQGLQFLFEYFSETQRNKGNFPGRFSGRQFSNSRSEMNVSTLELGDSALYLCASSQDPGANVLTFGAGSRLTVL.

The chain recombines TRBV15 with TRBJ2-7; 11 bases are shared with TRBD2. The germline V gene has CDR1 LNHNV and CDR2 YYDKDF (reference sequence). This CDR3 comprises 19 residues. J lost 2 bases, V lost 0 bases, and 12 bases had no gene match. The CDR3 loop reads CATSRDLPQIAGGAYEQYF. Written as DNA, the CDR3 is TGTGCCACCAGCAGAGATTTGCCCCAGATAGCGGGAGGGGCCTACGAGCAGTACTTC.

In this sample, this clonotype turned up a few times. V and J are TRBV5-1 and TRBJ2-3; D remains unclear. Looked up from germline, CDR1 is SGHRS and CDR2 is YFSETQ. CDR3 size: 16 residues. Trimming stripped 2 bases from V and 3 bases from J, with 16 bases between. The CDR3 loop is CASSFWFGGDTDTQYF. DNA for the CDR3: TGCGCCAGCAGCTTCTGGTTTGGTGGGGATACAGATACGCAGTATTTT.

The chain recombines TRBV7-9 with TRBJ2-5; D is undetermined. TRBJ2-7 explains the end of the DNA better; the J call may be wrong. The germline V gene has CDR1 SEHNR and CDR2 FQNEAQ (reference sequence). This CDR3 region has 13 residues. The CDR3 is CASSFPSTYEQYF. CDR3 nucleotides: TGTGCCAGCAGCTTCCCCAGTACCTACGAGCAGTACTTC.

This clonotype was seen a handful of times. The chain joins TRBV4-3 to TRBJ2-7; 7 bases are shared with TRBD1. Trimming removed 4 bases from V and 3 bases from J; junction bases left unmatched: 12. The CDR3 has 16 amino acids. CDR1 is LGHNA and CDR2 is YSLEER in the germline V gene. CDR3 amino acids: CASSREIWDSHYEQYF. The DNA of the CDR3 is TGCGCCAGCAGCCGAGAAATTTGGGACAGCCACTACGAGCAGTACTTC.

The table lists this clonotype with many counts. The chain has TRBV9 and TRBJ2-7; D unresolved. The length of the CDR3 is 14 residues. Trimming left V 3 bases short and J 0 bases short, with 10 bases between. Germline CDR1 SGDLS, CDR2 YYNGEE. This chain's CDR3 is CASSGHSNSYEQYF. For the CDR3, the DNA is TGTGCCAGCAGCGGACACTCGAACTCCTACGAGCAGTACTTC.

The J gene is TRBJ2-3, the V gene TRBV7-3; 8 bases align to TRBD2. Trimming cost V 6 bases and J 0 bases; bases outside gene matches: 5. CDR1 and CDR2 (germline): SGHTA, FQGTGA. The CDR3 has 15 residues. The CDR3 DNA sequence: TGTGCCAGCAGGCGGACGGGAGGGAGCACAGATACGCAGTATTTT. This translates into CASRRTGGSTDTQYF.

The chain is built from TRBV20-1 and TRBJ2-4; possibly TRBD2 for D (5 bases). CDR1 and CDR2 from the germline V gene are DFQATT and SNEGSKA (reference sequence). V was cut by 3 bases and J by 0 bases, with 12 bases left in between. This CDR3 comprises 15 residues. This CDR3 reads CSASGDRLAKNIQYF. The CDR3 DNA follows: TGCAGTGCTAGCGGGGATAGACTAGCCAAAAACATTCAGTACTTC.

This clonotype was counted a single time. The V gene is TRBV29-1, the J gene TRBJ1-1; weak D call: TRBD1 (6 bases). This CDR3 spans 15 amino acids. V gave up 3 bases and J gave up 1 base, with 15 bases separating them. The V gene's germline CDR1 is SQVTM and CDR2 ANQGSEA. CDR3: CSVDFGTDRNTEAFF. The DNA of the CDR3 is TGCAGCGTTGACTTCGGAACGGACAGGAACACTGAAGCTTTCTTT.

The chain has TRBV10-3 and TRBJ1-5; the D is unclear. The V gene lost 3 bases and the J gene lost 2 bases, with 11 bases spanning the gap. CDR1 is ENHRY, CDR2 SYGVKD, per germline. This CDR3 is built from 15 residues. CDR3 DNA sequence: TGTGCCATCAGTGATGCCACGGCGGGCAATCAGCCCCAGCATTTT. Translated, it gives CAISDATAGNQPQHF.

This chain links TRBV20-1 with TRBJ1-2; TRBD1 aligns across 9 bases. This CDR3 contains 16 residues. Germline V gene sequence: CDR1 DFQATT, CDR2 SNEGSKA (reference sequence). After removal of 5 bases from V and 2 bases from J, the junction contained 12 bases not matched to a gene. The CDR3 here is CSAWGGPGQGNYGYTF. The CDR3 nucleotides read TGCAGTGCTTGGGGCGGCCCGGGACAGGGAAACTATGGCTACACCTTC.